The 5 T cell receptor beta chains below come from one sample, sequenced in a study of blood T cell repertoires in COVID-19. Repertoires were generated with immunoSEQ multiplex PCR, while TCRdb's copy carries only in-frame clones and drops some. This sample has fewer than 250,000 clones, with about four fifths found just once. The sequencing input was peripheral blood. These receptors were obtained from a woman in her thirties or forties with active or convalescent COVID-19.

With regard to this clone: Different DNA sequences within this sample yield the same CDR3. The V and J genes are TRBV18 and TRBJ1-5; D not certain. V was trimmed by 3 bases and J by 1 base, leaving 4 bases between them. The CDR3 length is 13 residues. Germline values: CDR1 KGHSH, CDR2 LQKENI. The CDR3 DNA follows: TGTGCCAGCTCACCGCAGAGCAATCAGCCCCAGCATTTT. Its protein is CASSPQSNQPQHF.

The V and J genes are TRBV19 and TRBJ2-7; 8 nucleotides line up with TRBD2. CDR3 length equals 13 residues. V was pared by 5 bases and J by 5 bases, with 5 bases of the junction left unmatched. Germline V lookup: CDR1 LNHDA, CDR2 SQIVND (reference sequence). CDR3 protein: CASSHGGADEQYF. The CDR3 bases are TGTGCCAGTAGTCACGGGGGGGCCGACGAGCAGTACTTC.

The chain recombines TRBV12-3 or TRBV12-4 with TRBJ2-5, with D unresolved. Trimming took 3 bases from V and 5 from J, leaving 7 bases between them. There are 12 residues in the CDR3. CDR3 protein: CASSFSVETQYF. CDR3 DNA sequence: TGTGCCAGCAGTTTTTCCGTGGAGACCCAGTACTTC.

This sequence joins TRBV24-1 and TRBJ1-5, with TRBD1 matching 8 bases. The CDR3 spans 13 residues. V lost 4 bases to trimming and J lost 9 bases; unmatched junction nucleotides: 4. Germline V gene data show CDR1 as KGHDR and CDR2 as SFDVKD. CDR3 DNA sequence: TGTGCCACCAGTGAAGGACAGGGCCGGCCCCAGCATTTT. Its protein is CATSEGQGRPQHF.

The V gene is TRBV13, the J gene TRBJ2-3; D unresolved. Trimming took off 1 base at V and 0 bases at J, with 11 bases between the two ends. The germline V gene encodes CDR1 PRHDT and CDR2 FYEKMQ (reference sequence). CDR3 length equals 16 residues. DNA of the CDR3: TGTGCCAGCAGCTTAGTTTTATTTACTAGCACAGATACGCAGTATTTT. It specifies CASSLVLFTSTDTQYF.